This TCR beta chain comes out of a study of cytomegalovirus exposure and HLA in healthy donors. Study information: The 110 or so validation repertoires were produced on the same platform as the 670 or so repertoires of the first cohort. This was reported in a later analysis. Whole-study results and caveats: In vitro work confirmed that three CMV-associated chains recognize CMV antigens. Altogether, 150 to 200 TCR beta chains were recorded as cytomegalovirus-associated.

On this clone itself: The antigen is undetermined.

The assay was immunoSEQ multiplex PCR, and TCRdb's table has in-frame clones only and misses some. The sample records more than 110,000 clones, less than 95% being singletons. Trimming shortened V by 9 bases and J by 8 bases, and 24 bases separated the two germline ends. The CDR3 totals 15 residues. Germline V gene data show CDR1 as SGHRS and CDR2 as YFSETQ. The sequenced sample was PBMCs. V and J are TRBV5-1 and TRBJ2-1; a possible D gene is TRBD2 (5 bases). The source of this sequence is a young man in good health and CMV-seropositive. CDR3 residues: CATEEGGSGMDEQFF. DNA for the CDR3: TGCGCCACCGAAGAGGGCGGGTCCGGGATGGATGAGCAGTTCTTC. The full variable domain, with the rest looked up from reference TRBV5-1 and TRBJ2-1, is KAGVTQTPRYLIKTRGQQVTLSCSPISGHRSVSWYQQTPGQGLQFLFEYFSETQRNKGNFPGRFSGRQFSNSRSEMNVSTLELGDSALYLCATEEGGSGMDEQFFGPGTRLTVL.